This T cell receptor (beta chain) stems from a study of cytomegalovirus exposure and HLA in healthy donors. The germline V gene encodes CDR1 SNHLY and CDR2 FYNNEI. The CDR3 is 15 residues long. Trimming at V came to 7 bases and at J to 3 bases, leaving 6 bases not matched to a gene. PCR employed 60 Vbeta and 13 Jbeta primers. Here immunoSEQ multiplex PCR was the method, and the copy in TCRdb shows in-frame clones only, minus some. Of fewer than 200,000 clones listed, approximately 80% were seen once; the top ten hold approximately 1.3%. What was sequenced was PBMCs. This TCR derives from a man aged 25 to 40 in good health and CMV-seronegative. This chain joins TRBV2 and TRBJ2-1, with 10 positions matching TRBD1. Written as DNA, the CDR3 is TGTGCCAGCACTCGAGGGACAGGGGACTACAATGAGCAGTTCTTC. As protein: CASTRGTGDYNEQFF.